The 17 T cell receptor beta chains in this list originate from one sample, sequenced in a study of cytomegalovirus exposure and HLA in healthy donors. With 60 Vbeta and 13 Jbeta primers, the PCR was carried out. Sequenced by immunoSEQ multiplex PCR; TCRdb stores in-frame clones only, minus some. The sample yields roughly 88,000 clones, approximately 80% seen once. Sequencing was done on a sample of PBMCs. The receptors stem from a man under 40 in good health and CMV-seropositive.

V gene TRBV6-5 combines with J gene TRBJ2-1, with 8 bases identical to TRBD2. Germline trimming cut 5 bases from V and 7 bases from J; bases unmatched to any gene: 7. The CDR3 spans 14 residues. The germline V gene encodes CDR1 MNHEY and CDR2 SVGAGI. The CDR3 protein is CASSRASGGNEQFF. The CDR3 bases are TGTGCCAGCAGTAGGGCGAGCGGGGGTAATGAGCAGTTCTTC.

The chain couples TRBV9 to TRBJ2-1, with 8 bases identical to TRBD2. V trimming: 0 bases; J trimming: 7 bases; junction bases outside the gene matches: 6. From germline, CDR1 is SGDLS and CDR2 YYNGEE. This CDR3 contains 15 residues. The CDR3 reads CASSVAGGRRNEQFF. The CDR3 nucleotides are TGTGCCAGCAGCGTAGCGGGGGGGCGGAGGAATGAGCAGTTCTTC.

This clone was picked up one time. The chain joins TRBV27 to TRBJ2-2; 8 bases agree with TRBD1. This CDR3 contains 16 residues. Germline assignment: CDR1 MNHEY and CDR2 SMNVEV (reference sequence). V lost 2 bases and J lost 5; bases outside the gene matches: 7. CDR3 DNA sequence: TGTGCCAGCAGTTTACAGGGGGCCAGGGATACCGGGGAGCTGTTTTTT. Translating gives CASSLQGARDTGELFF.

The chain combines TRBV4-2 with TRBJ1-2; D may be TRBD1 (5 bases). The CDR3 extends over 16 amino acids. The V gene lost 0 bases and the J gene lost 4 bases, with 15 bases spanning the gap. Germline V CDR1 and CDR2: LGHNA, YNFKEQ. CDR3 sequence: CASSQDVRGRVYGYTF. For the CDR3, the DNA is TGTGCCAGCAGCCAAGATGTAAGGGGCAGGGTCTATGGCTACACCTTC.

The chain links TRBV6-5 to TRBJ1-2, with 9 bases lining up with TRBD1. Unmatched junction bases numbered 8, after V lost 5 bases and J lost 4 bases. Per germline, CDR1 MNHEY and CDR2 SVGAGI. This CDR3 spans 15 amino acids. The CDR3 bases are TGTGCCAGCAGTATTACAGGGGGCGCCGGCTATGGCTACACCTTC. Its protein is CASSITGGAGYGYTF.

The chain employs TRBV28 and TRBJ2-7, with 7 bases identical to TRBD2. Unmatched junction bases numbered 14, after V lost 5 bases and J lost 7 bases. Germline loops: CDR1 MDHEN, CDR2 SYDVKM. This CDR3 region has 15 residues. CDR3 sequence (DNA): TGTGCCAGCAGTCCGTGGGGCGGGAGTACGGGTGAGCAGTACTTC. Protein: CASSPWGGSTGEQYF. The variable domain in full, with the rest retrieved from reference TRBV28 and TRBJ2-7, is DVKVTQSSRYLVKRTGEKVFLECVQDMDHENMFWYRQDPGLGLRLIYFSYDVKMKEKGDIPEGYSVSREKKERFSLILESASTNQTSMYLCASSPWGGSTGEQYFGPGTRLTVT.

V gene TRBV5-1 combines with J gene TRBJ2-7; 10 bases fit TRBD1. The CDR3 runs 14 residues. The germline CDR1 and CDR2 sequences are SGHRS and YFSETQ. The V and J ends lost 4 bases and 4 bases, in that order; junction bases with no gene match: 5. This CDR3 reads CASSPGTGEYEQYF. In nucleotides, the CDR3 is TGCGCCAGCAGCCCCGGGACAGGGGAGTACGAGCAGTACTTC.

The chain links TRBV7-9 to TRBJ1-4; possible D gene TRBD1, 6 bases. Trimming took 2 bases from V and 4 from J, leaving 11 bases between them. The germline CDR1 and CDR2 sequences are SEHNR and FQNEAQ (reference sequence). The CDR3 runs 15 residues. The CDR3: CASSLSGEFNEKLFF. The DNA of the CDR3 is TGTGCCAGCAGCTTATCAGGGGAATTTAATGAAAAACTGTTTTTT.

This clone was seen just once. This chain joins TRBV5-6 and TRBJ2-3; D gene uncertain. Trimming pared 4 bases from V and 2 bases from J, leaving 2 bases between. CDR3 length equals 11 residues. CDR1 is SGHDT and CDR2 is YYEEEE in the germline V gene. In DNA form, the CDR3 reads TGTGCCAGCAGCCTCACAGATACGCAGTATTTT. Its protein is CASSLTDTQYF. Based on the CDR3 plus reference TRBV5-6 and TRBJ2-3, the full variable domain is DAGVTQSPTHLIKTRGQQVTLRCSPKSGHDTVSWYQQALGQGPQFIFQYYEEEERQRGNFPDRFSGHQFPNYSSELNVNALLLGDSALYLCASSLTDTQYFGPGTRLTVL.

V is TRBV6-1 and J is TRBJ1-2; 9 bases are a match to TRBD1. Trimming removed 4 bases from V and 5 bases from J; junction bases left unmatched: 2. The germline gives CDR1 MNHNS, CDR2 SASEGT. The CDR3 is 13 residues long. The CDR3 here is CASSAGQGYGYTF. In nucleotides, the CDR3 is TGTGCCAGCAGTGCGGGACAGGGTTATGGCTACACCTTC.

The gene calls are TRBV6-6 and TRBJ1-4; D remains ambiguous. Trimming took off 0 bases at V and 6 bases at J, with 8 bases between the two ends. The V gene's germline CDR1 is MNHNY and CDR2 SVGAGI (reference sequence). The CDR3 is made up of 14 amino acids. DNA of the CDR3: TGTGCCAGCAGTTACTCGGGGAGGGATGAAAAACTGTTTTTT. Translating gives CASSYSGRDEKLFF.

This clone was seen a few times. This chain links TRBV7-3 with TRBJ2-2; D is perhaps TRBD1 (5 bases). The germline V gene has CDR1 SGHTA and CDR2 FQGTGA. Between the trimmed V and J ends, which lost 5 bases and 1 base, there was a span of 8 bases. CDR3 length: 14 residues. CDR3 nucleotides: TGTGCCAGCAGCCTCGACAGGAACACCGGGGAGCTGTTTTTT. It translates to CASSLDRNTGELFF.

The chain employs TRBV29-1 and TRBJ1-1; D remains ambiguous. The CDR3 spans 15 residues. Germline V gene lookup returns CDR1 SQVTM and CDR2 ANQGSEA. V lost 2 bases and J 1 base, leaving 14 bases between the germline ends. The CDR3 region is CSVESSFTRNTEAFF. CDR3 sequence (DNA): TGCAGCGTTGAATCGTCATTCACAAGGAACACTGAAGCTTTCTTT.

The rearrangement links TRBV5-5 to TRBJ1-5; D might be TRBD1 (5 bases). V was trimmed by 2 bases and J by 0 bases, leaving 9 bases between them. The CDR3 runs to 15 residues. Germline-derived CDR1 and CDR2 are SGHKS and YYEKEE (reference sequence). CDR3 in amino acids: CASSLLGHSNQPQHF. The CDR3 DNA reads TGTGCCAGCAGCTTACTGGGGCATAGCAATCAGCCCCAGCATTTT.

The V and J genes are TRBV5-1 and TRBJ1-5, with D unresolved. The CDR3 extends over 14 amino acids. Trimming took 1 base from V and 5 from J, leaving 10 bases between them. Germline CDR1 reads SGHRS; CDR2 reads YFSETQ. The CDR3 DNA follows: TGCGCCAGCAGCTTGAATGGTCGCGATCAGCCCCAGCATTTT. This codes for CASSLNGRDQPQHF.

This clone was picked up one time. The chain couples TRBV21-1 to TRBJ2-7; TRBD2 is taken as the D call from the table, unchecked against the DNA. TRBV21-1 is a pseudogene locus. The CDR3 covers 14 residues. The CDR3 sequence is CASSAGVESYEQYV. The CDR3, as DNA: TGTGCCAGCAGCGCCGGGGTAGAGTCCTACGAGCAGTACGTC.

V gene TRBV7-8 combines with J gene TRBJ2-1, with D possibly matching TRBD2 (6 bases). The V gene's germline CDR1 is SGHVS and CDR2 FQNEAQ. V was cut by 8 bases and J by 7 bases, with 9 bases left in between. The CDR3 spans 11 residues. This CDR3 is CASSRGNEQFF. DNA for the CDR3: TGTGCCAGCTCGCGGGGTAATGAGCAGTTCTTC.